The 28 T cell receptor beta chains reported below all come from one sample, sequenced in a study of cytomegalovirus exposure and HLA in healthy donors. This PCR relied on a set of 60 Vbeta primers and 13 Jbeta primers. Data came from immunoSEQ multiplex PCR; TCRdb stores just in-frame clones and leaves some out. The sample has 130,000 or so clones, roughly 80% seen once. Source material: PBMCs. These receptors came from a female donor in good health and CMV-seronegative.

This chain connects TRBV13 to TRBJ1-1; D remains ambiguous. The CDR3 sequence is 15 residues long. Trimming took off 5 bases at V and 1 base at J, with 14 bases between the two ends. Germline CDR1 reads PRHDT; CDR2 reads FYEKMQ (reference sequence). Written as DNA, the CDR3 is TGTGCCAGCAGCCATGCGCACCACCCGAACACTGAAGCTTTCTTT. Translation: CASSHAHHPNTEAFF.

The chain combines TRBV4-2 with TRBJ2-1; TRBD2 is a possible D gene (6 bases). The CDR3 runs 13 residues. With 6 bases removed from V and 9 bases from J, the gap between germline ends came to 15 bases. CDR1 LGHNA and CDR2 YNFKEQ come from the germline V gene. CDR3 DNA sequence: TGTGCCAGCAGACACAAAGGCGGGGTTGAGCAGTTCTTC. Protein product: CASRHKGGVEQFF.

The rearrangement links TRBV5-1 to TRBJ1-4; D possibly corresponds to TRBD1 (5 bases). The ends were cut back, 2 bases at V and 0 bases at J, with 8 bases in the middle. Germline assignment: CDR1 SGHRS and CDR2 YFSETQ. The CDR3 runs 15 residues. CDR3 nucleotides: TGCGCCAGCAGCTTATCGGGGGCAACTAATGAAAAACTGTTTTTT. The encoded protein is CASSLSGATNEKLFF.

This clone was recorded a few times. The chain joins TRBV6-5 to TRBJ2-1; no reliable D call. The CDR3 is 13 residues long. Trimming removed 0 bases from V and 9 bases from J, with 9 bases in between. From germline, CDR1 is MNHEY and CDR2 SVGAGI. DNA for the CDR3: TGTGCCAGCAGTTACTCGAGGCTAGGTGAGCAGTTCTTC. Translation gives CASSYSRLGEQFF.

The V and J genes are TRBV9 and TRBJ2-1, with 10 positions matching TRBD2. Germline lookup yields CDR1 SGDLS and CDR2 YYNGEE. V lost 1 base to trimming and J lost 5 bases; unmatched junction nucleotides: 9. CDR3 length equals 17 residues. The CDR3 region is CASSVWVAGGGHNEQFF. The DNA of the CDR3 is TGTGCCAGCAGCGTATGGGTAGCGGGGGGTGGGCACAATGAGCAGTTCTTC.

V and J are TRBV6-6 and TRBJ2-5, with TRBD1 matching over 11 bases. Germline V CDR1 and CDR2: MNHNY, SVGAGI (reference sequence). J was trimmed by 4 bases and V by 6 bases; bases with no gene match: 7. The CDR3 totals 15 residues. CDR3 residues: CASRVRDRGGETQYF. The CDR3, as DNA: TGTGCCAGCAGGGTCCGGGACAGGGGGGGAGAGACCCAGTACTTC.

This clone was recorded a few times. The V gene is TRBV5-5, the J gene TRBJ1-1, with D uncertain. The CDR3 spans 13 residues. Germline V gene lookup returns CDR1 SGHKS and CDR2 YYEKEE (reference sequence). V was pared by 4 bases and J by 0 bases, with 7 bases between. The CDR3 here is CASSPHMNTEAFF. DNA for the CDR3: TGTGCCAGCAGCCCTCACATGAACACTGAAGCTTTCTTT.

V gene TRBV6-1 combines with J gene TRBJ2-7; a possible D gene is TRBD2 (7 bases). Germline CDR1 MNHNS, CDR2 SASEGT. Trimming removed 4 bases at V and 0 bases at J, with 13 bases between. CDR3 length: 15 amino acids. CDR3 sequence reads: CASSAEGGSSYEQYF. CDR3 coding DNA: TGTGCCAGCAGTGCCGAGGGGGGGAGCTCCTACGAGCAGTACTTC.

V gene TRBV7-2 combines with J gene TRBJ2-7; 7 bases fit TRBD1. CDR1 and CDR2 (germline): SGHTA, FQGNSA. Trimming took 0 bases from V and 0 from J; bases not matched to a gene: 2. The CDR3 is made up of 15 amino acids. CDR3 region: CASSLAQGVSYEQYF. The CDR3 DNA is TGTGCCAGCAGCTTAGCGCAGGGGGTCTCCTACGAGCAGTACTTC.

The J gene is TRBJ2-5, the V gene TRBV28; TRBD1 matches at 10 bases. Judging by the DNA end, TRBJ2-7 fits better; the J call may be wrong. The CDR3 runs to 14 residues. Germline V gene lookup returns CDR1 MDHEN and CDR2 SYDVKM. This CDR3 is CASIPGQGSYEQYF. In nucleotides, the CDR3 is TGTGCCAGCATCCCGGGACAGGGGTCTTACGAGCAGTACTTC.

The chain is built from TRBV5-6 and TRBJ1-5; TRBD1 matches at 8 bases. The CDR3 runs 16 residues. Germline values: CDR1 SGHDT, CDR2 YYEEEE. J gave up 3 bases and V 4 bases, and 9 bases lay outside the gene matches. The CDR3 DNA reads TGTGCCAGCAGCCAGCAGGGGGCGTCTGTCAATCAGCCCCAGCATTTT. Translation: CASSQQGASVNQPQHF.

This clone was observed a few times. V is TRBV9 and J is TRBJ1-1; 7 nucleotides align to TRBD1. The CDR3 loop spans 12 amino acids. The V gene end was trimmed by 4 bases and the J gene end by 9 bases; junction bases not matched to a gene: 6. Germline V lookup: CDR1 SGDLS, CDR2 YYNGEE. Written as DNA, the CDR3 is TGTGCCAGCAGCCAATCGGGACAGAAAGCTTTCTTT. This translates into CASSQSGQKAFF.

V is TRBV7-2 and J is TRBJ2-3; 11 nucleotides line up with TRBD1. The V gene's germline CDR1 is SGHTA and CDR2 FQGNSA. After removal of 0 bases from V and 5 bases from J, the junction contained 10 bases not matched to a gene. This CDR3 region has 18 residues. CDR3 bases: TGTGCCAGCAGCTTAGCGTTCCCGGGACAGGGGGTTGGAGATACGCAGTATTTT. It yields the protein CASSLAFPGQGVGDTQYF.

V gene TRBV7-6 combines with J gene TRBJ2-1, with D unclear. Trimming stripped 8 bases from V and 6 bases from J, with 17 bases between. CDR1 and CDR2 from the germline V gene are SGHVS and FNYEAQ. The CDR3 is 14 amino acids. The CDR3 region has the DNA TGTGCCAGCGCCACCATCAGTGGCCCCAATGAGCAGTTCTTC. Protein: CASATISGPNEQFF.

The chain couples TRBV6-1 to TRBJ2-3, with D perhaps TRBD1 (6 bases). Germline V CDR1 and CDR2: MNHNS, SASEGT. The CDR3 spans 11 residues. Trimming left V 8 bases short and J 11 bases short, with 14 bases between. CDR3 in amino acids: CASHTGIGQYF. DNA for the CDR3: TGTGCCAGCCACACAGGGATAGGGCAGTATTTT.

The chain couples TRBV4-2 to TRBJ1-2; D gene unclear. Trimming removed 0 bases at V and 0 bases at J, with 8 bases between. This CDR3 region has 15 residues. The V gene's germline CDR1 is LGHNA and CDR2 YNFKEQ. The CDR3 here is CASSQEEGTNYGYTF. Here the CDR3 DNA reads TGTGCCAGCAGCCAAGAAGAGGGCACTAACTATGGCTACACCTTC.

The V and J genes are TRBV7-9 and TRBJ2-7; a possible D gene is TRBD2 (6 bases). V was trimmed by 3 bases and J by 4 bases, leaving 19 bases between them. The CDR3 spans 16 residues. Germline V lookup: CDR1 SEHNR, CDR2 FQNEAQ (reference sequence). The CDR3 loop is CASSFVPGSGGYEQYF. Here the CDR3 DNA reads TGTGCCAGCAGCTTTGTGCCCGGTAGCGGAGGGTACGAGCAGTACTTC.

Only one count was recorded for this clone. The chain employs TRBV5-1 and TRBJ2-7; maybe TRBD1 (6 bases). CDR1 SGHRS and CDR2 YFSETQ come from the germline V gene. The CDR3 extends over 15 amino acids. V was trimmed by 1 base and J by 7 bases, leaving 18 bases between them. CDR3 DNA: TGCGCCAGCAGCTTGCACCTCGGACAGTCTCTGGAGCAGTACTTC. Translated, it gives CASSLHLGQSLEQYF.

The chain has TRBV5-4 and TRBJ2-3, with 7 bases identical to TRBD1. The CDR3 totals 16 residues. J lost 2 bases, V lost 0 bases, and 6 bases had no gene match. Germline assignment: CDR1 SGHNT and CDR2 YYREEE (reference sequence). CDR3 loop: CASSLVDRRLTDTQYF. CDR3 in DNA: TGTGCCAGCAGCTTGGTGGACAGGCGTCTCACAGATACGCAGTATTTT.

The chain employs TRBV7-2 and TRBJ2-1, with 15 bases matching TRBD2. The CDR3 is 16 residues long. V trimming: 5 bases; J trimming: 9 bases; junction bases outside the gene matches: 8. Germline CDR1 is SGHTA and CDR2 is FQGNSA. CDR3 DNA sequence: TGTGCCAGCAGCCGGACTAGCGGGGGGGTTGGTGTTGAGCAGTTCTTC. Its translation is CASSRTSGGVGVEQFF.

The rearrangement uses TRBV19 and TRBJ2-6; a possible D gene is TRBD1 (5 bases). This CDR3 region has 15 residues. With 8 bases removed from V and 0 bases from J, the gap between germline ends came to 11 bases. Germline V gene lookup returns CDR1 LNHDA and CDR2 SQIVND (reference sequence). As DNA, the CDR3 is TGTGCCAGTTTGGACACGGTCTCTGGGGCCAACGTCCTGACTTTC. Amino acid sequence: CASLDTVSGANVLTF.

This sequence joins TRBV29-1 and TRBJ2-1; the D gene is possibly TRBD2 (6 bases). The germline CDR1 and CDR2 sequences are SQVTM and ANQGSEA. With 4 bases removed from V and 12 bases from J, the gap between germline ends came to 13 bases. There are 11 residues in the CDR3. DNA of the CDR3: TGCAGCGTTGTAGGGCGGGGTGGGCAGTTCTTC. Protein: CSVVGRGGQFF.

The gene calls are TRBV5-1 and TRBJ2-7, with D perhaps matching TRBD1 (6 bases). V shed 4 bases and J shed 5 bases, with 16 bases lying between them. This CDR3 comprises 14 residues. Germline V CDR1 and CDR2: SGHRS, YFSETQ. CDR3 residues: CASSLNREKDEQYF. CDR3 DNA sequence: TGCGCCAGCAGCCTGAACAGGGAGAAGGACGAGCAGTACTTC.

The chain is built from TRBV7-6 and TRBJ2-6; perhaps TRBD2 as D (7 bases). Germline lookup yields CDR1 SGHVS and CDR2 FNYEAQ. V shed 2 bases and J shed 0 bases, with 11 bases lying between them. This CDR3 spans 17 amino acids. The CDR3 region is CASSLRGASSGANVLTF. The CDR3 DNA is TGTGCCAGCAGCTTACGGGGGGCGAGCTCTGGGGCCAACGTCCTGACTTTC.

The gene calls are TRBV2 and TRBJ1-1; 9 nucleotides align to TRBD1. J gave up 2 bases and V 9 bases, and 4 bases lay outside the gene matches. Germline V CDR1 and CDR2: SNHLY, FYNNEI. This CDR3 contains 13 residues. CDR3 sequence reads: CASSGQGNTEAFF. In DNA, the CDR3 is TGTGCCAGTTCGGGACAGGGCAACACTGAAGCTTTCTTT.

The chain is built from TRBV25-1 and TRBJ2-3, with 13 bases aligning to TRBD2. The V segment lost 2 bases and the J segment 4 bases; nucleotides outside the gene matches: 9. The germline V gene has CDR1 MGHDK and CDR2 SYGVNS. The length of the CDR3 is 18 residues. The CDR3 nucleotides are TGTGCCAGCAGTGAAGGGGAGGGACTAGCGGGAAGAGCAGATACGCAGTATTTT. Protein product: CASSEGEGLAGRADTQYF.

The V and J genes are TRBV28 and TRBJ2-7; 10 positions match TRBD1. J lost 3 bases, V lost 5 bases, and 4 bases had no gene match. This CDR3 has 14 amino acids. The germline V gene encodes CDR1 MDHEN and CDR2 SYDVKM. The CDR3 loop reads CASSPGQGVYEQYF. The CDR3 nucleotides read TGTGCCAGCAGTCCCGGACAGGGGGTCTACGAGCAGTACTTC. The complete variable domain, with remaining parts taken from reference TRBV28 and TRBJ2-7, reads DVKVTQSSRYLVKRTGEKVFLECVQDMDHENMFWYRQDPGLGLRLIYFSYDVKMKEKGDIPEGYSVSREKKERFSLILESASTNQTSMYLCASSPGQGVYEQYFGPGTRLTVT.

The chain uses TRBV12-2 and TRBJ1-5; TRBD1 is the table's D call, not checked against the DNA. TRBV12-2 is marked as a pseudogene. This CDR3 region has 14 residues. CDR3 residues: CASRLNSSNQPQHF. CDR3 coding DNA: TGTGCAAGTCGCTTAAACAGTAGCAATCAGCCCCAGCATTTT.